The text below deals with one T cell receptor (beta chain). Its antigen is as yet unknown. The data originate from a study of shared clonotypes between healthy human individuals. Findings and caveats of the study: Some naive CD4 clonotypes, around 5%, turned up in common across several donors. As a rule, naive subsets had a larger estimated richness than memory subsets.

Selected positively for CCR7 and CD45RO-negative, naive CD8 cells excluded terminally differentiated effector memory CD45RA+ cells. The data were produced by immunoSEQ multiplex PCR, yet TCRdb's version contains in-frame clones alone and is incomplete. This table has hundreds of thousands of clones, about 95% appearing once. The sequencing input was naive CD8+ T cells sorted from blood. This TCR derives from a woman aged 25-40 years in good health.

The CDR3 is CASSPHPTVFSRSYEQYF. Written as DNA, the CDR3 is TGTGCCAGCAGTCCCCACCCGACAGTCTTTAGTAGGTCCTACGAGCAGTACTTC. V gene TRBV27 combines with J gene TRBJ2-7; the D gene is possibly TRBD1 (5 bases). The CDR3 is 18 amino acids. The V gene's germline CDR1 is MNHEY and CDR2 SMNVEV (reference sequence). V gave up 5 bases and J gave up 1 base, with 24 bases separating them.